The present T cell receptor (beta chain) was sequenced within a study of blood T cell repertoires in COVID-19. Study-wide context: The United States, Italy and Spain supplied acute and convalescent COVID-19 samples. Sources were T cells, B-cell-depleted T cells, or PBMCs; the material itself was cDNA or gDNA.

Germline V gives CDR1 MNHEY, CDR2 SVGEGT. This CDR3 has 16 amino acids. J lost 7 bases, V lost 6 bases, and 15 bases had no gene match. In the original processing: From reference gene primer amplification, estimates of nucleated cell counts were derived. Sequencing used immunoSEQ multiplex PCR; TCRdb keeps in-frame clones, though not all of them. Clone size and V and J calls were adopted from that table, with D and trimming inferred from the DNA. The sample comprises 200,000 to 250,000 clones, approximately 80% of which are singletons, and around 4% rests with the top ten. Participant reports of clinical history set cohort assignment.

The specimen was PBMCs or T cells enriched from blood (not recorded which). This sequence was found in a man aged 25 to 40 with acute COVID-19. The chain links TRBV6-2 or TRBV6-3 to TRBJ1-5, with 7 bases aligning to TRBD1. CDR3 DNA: TGTGCCAGCAGACCTACTCCTTTACAGGGGAAGCAGCCCCAGCATTTT. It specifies CASRPTPLQGKQPQHF.